What follows are 30 T cell receptor beta chains derived from one specimen sequenced in a study of T-cell memory formation after mild COVID-19. Via MiXCR, TCRdb re-called the 5' RACE reads, giving one row per CDR3 protein. This table has around 450,000 distinct CDR3 sequences, around 20% appearing once. Sequenced input: PBMCs or a T cell subset sorted from them (not recorded which). Receptors originate from an adult woman who had mild COVID-19 (a few samples of this study predate the infection). Cell type and time point are not known.

This chain's CDR3 is CASSLVIALLSYNEQFF. The CDR3 nucleotides read TGTGCCAGCAGCTTAGTTATCGCCCTCCTCTCCTACAATGAGCAGTTCTTC. V is TRBV7-2 and J is TRBJ2-1; D is ambiguous. V gave up 1 base and J gave up 0 bases, with 13 bases separating them. There are 17 residues in the CDR3. Germline V gene sequence: CDR1 SGHTA, CDR2 FQGNSA.

This clonotype was picked up one time. The chain combines TRBV7-9 with TRBJ1-1; D remains ambiguous. V shed 1 base and J shed 3 bases, with 12 bases lying between them. This CDR3 spans 15 amino acids. CDR1 is SEHNR, CDR2 FQNEAQ, per germline (reference sequence). The CDR3 DNA reads TGTGCCAGCAGCTTAGTTGGGTCCTCACACACTGAAGCTTTCTTT. Translating it yields CASSLVGSSHTEAFF.

A word on this clonotype: A junction boundary mismatches the germline segment, possibly from a read error. The rearrangement uses TRBV11-2 and TRBJ2-1, with 9 bases matching TRBD2. The CDR3 has 15 residues. Germline CDR1 reads SGHAT; CDR2 reads FQNNGV. The CDR3, as DNA: TGTGCCAGCAGCTTAGTTAGCGGGGGAAACAATGGGCAGTTCTTC. Translated: CASSLVSGGNNGQFF.

This chain joins TRBV20-1 and TRBJ2-7; perhaps TRBD1 as D (5 bases). This CDR3 spans 15 amino acids. Germline V gene data show CDR1 as DFQATT and CDR2 as SNEGSKA (reference sequence). Trimming removed 0 bases from V and 2 bases from J, with 14 bases in between. The CDR3 loop is CSARDLGEAPYEQYF. The CDR3 DNA is TGCAGTGCTAGAGATTTAGGGGAAGCCCCCTACGAGCAGTACTTC.

The gene calls are TRBV2 and TRBJ2-1; TRBD2 aligns across 7 bases. There are 14 residues in the CDR3. CDR1 SNHLY and CDR2 FYNNEI come from the germline V gene. Germline trimming cut 3 bases from V and 7 bases from J; bases unmatched to any gene: 6. The CDR3 sequence: CASSDRTRLNEQFF. DNA for the CDR3: TGTGCCAGCAGTGATCGGACTAGGTTGAATGAGCAGTTCTTC. The full variable domain, in which reference TRBV2 and TRBJ2-1 provide the parts outside the CDR3, is EPEVTQTPSHQVTQMGQEVILRCVPISNHLYFYWYRQILGQKVEFLVSFYNNEISEKSEIFDDQFSVERPDGSNFTLKIRSTKLEDSAMYFCASSDRTRLNEQFFGPGTRLTVL.

This clonotype was found many times. CDR3 amino acids: CASSLLGFKSGANVLTF. CDR3 sequence (DNA): TGTGCCAGCAGTTTATTGGGTTTTAAGTCTGGGGCCAACGTCCTGACTTTC. The chain is built from TRBV12-3 or TRBV12-4 and TRBJ2-6; the D is unclear. The CDR3 is 17 amino acids. V lost 2 bases, J lost 1 base, and 12 bases lay in between.

This clonotype was counted only a few times. This chain joins TRBV12-3 or TRBV12-4 and TRBJ2-2; TRBD2 matches 13 bases. The ends lost 6 bases at V and 7 bases at J; junction bases unmatched: 8. There are 16 residues in the CDR3. Written as DNA, the CDR3 is TGTGCCAGCAGCCGGACTAGCGGGGGAGTCGGCGGGGAGCTGTTTTTT. Translation: CASSRTSGGVGGELFF.

The chain combines TRBV15 with TRBJ2-5; TRBD2 agrees at 7 bases. The CDR3 is made up of 14 amino acids. CDR1 LNHNV and CDR2 YYDKDF come from the germline V gene (reference sequence). V lost 0 bases to trimming and J lost 5 bases; unmatched junction nucleotides: 3. CDR3 in amino acids: CATSRDPAGETQYF. The CDR3 bases are TGTGCCACCAGCAGAGATCCAGCGGGGGAGACCCAGTACTTC.

This clonotype was recorded a few times. The chain recombines TRBV30 with TRBJ1-2; D is perhaps TRBD1 (6 bases). Germline V gene sequence: CDR1 GTSNPN, CDR2 SVGIG (reference sequence). The ends were cut back, 0 bases at V and 7 bases at J, with 12 bases in the middle. This CDR3 spans 13 amino acids. The CDR3 DNA reads as TGTGCCTGGAGTGTTCCGGGACACGCTGGCTACACCTTC. Amino acids: CAWSVPGHAGYTF.

The genes are TRBV6-1 and TRBJ1-1; D gene ambiguous. The CDR3 has 13 residues. V lost 5 bases and J 3 bases, leaving 10 bases between the germline ends. Germline CDR1 is MNHNS and CDR2 is SASEGT. CDR3 in DNA: TGTGCCAGCAGTTATCAGGAGGACACTGAAGCTTTCTTT. Translation: CASSYQEDTEAFF.

This clonotype was observed a few times. J is TRBJ2-5 and V is TRBV5-6, with 10 nucleotides matching TRBD2. CDR1 and CDR2 from the germline V gene are SGHDT and YYEEEE. With V trimmed by 1 base and J by 4 bases, 7 bases remained unmatched. The CDR3 totals 16 residues. The chain's CDR3 is CASSLLYGTSVETQYF. The DNA for the CDR3 is TGTGCCAGCAGCTTGTTATATGGGACTAGCGTAGAGACCCAGTACTTC.

This clonotype has a handful of counts. The chain is built from TRBV15 and TRBJ2-1; D assignment may be TRBD1 or TRBD2 (5 bases each). The V end lost 2 bases, the J end lost 6 bases, and 17 bases lay between the germline ends. The germline gives CDR1 LNHNV, CDR2 YYDKDF (reference sequence). The CDR3 loop spans 16 amino acids. In DNA form, the CDR3 reads TGTGCCACCAGCAGACCGGGACCCCCAGTAGTCAATGAGCAGTTCTTC. Translating gives CATSRPGPPVVNEQFF.

This clonotype was observed a few times. CDR3 amino acids: CASSPGGGLYNEQFF. The CDR3 bases are TGTGCCAGCAGTCCTGGGGGGGGTCTCTACAATGAGCAGTTCTTC. This chain uses TRBV27 with TRBJ2-1, with TRBD2 matching over 7 bases. J was trimmed by 3 bases and V by 5 bases; bases with no gene match: 7. Germline V gene data show CDR1 as MNHEY and CDR2 as SMNVEV (reference sequence). This CDR3 contains 15 residues.

In this sample, this clonotype turned up a few times. The CDR3 here is CASSPRPSQIKITEAFF. The CDR3 bases are TGTGCCAGCAGCCCTCGTCCCTCGCAAATTAAGATAACTGAAGCTTTCTTT. The chain couples TRBV6-2 or TRBV6-3 to TRBJ1-1; no firm D call. Germline-derived CDR1 and CDR2 are MNHEY and SVGEGT. V was cut by 6 bases and J by 5 bases, with 25 bases left in between. This CDR3 region has 17 residues.

The chain has TRBV7-2 and TRBJ2-3; 8 positions agree with TRBD2. The CDR3 sequence is 15 residues long. J lost 6 bases, V lost 2 bases, and 7 bases had no gene match. Germline V lookup: CDR1 SGHTA, CDR2 FQGNSA. Here the CDR3 reads CASSLSLSGIDTQYF. As DNA, the CDR3 is TGTGCCAGCAGCTTATCCCTTAGCGGGATCGATACGCAGTATTTT.

CDR3: CASRPDRRGYEQYF. The CDR3 nucleotides are TGTGCCAGCAGACCCGACAGGAGAGGCTACGAGCAGTACTTC. The chain has TRBV12-3 or TRBV12-4 and TRBJ2-7, with D possibly TRBD1 on 6 matching bases. The CDR3 has 14 amino acids. Between the trimmed V and J ends, which lost 6 bases and 3 bases, there was a span of 15 bases.

This clonotype was seen only a few times. The V gene is TRBV14, the J gene TRBJ2-2; 9 nucleotides agree with TRBD1. The CDR3 consists of 18 residues. In germline, CDR1 is SGHDN, CDR2 FVKESK. V shed 5 bases, J shed 2 bases, and the junction held 12 bases outside the gene matches. This CDR3 reads CASSGDRGTHINTGELFF. CDR3 in DNA: TGTGCCAGCAGCGGAGACAGGGGGACTCACATCAACACCGGGGAGCTGTTTTTT.

This clonotype was seen only a few times. The genes are TRBV5-6 and TRBJ1-1; no reliable D call. V dropped 4 bases and J dropped 3 bases, with 16 bases sitting between them. Germline V lookup: CDR1 SGHDT, CDR2 YYEEEE. This CDR3 spans 15 amino acids. CDR3 sequence: CASSLPQGTYTEAFF. The CDR3 DNA sequence: TGTGCCAGCAGCCTCCCGCAAGGCACTTACACTGAAGCTTTCTTT.

The gene calls are TRBV24-1 and TRBJ2-3, with 14 bases lining up with TRBD2. The V gene end was trimmed by 4 bases and the J gene end by 7 bases; junction bases not matched to a gene: 9. CDR1 and CDR2 (germline): KGHDR, SFDVKD. The CDR3 is 17 residues long. CDR3 in amino acids: CATSDPGLAGGLNTQYF. CDR3 coding DNA: TGTGCCACCAGTGACCCCGGACTAGCGGGAGGACTGAATACGCAGTATTTT.

This clonotype has a handful of counts. The chain employs TRBV7-2 and TRBJ2-7; D may be TRBD1 (5 bases). Germline-derived CDR1 and CDR2 are SGHTA and FQGNSA. This CDR3 spans 14 amino acids. Trimming took 1 base from V and 5 from J, leaving 12 bases between them. CDR3 amino acids: CASSLGAGKNEQYF. As DNA, the CDR3 is TGTGCCAGCAGCTTAGGGGCAGGGAAAAACGAGCAGTACTTC.

This clonotype has more than one count but fewer than ten. This sequence joins TRBV20-1 and TRBJ1-2; D not certain. Germline lookup yields CDR1 DFQATT and CDR2 SNEGSKA (reference sequence). This CDR3 comprises 14 residues. Trimming took off 2 bases at V and 5 bases at J, with 15 bases between the two ends. The CDR3 bases are TGCAGTGCTAGACCCCAGCAAGTCATTTATGGCTACACCTTC. Translation: CSARPQQVIYGYTF.

The chain's CDR3 is CASSEETSGQFF. The CDR3 DNA sequence: TGTGCCAGCAGTGAGGAGACTAGCGGGCAGTTCTTC. V usage is TRBV25-1 and J usage is TRBJ2-1, with 9 bases lining up with TRBD2. Germline loops: CDR1 MGHDK, CDR2 SYGVNS. Trimming cost V 3 bases and J 12 bases; bases outside gene matches: 3. CDR3 length: 12 amino acids.

The V call is TRBV7-2, the J call TRBJ2-3; D unresolved. The CDR3 covers 15 residues. With 1 base removed from V and 0 bases from J, the gap between germline ends came to 8 bases. Germline V gene data show CDR1 as SGHTA and CDR2 as FQGNSA. CDR3 nucleotides: TGTGCCAGCAGCTTAGTGGACGGGAGCACAGATACGCAGTATTTT. Its translation: CASSLVDGSTDTQYF. The full variable domain, with the rest looked up from reference TRBV7-2 and TRBJ2-3, is GAGVSQSPSNKVTEKGKDVELRCDPISGHTALYWYRQSLGQGLEFLIYFQGNSAPDKSGLPSDRFSAERTGGSVSTLTIQRTQQEDSAVYLCASSLVDGSTDTQYFGPGTRLTVL.

At least ten counts were recorded for this clonotype. The chain links TRBV12-3 or TRBV12-4 to TRBJ2-5, with TRBD1 as a possible D gene (5 bases). CDR3 length: 14 amino acids. Trimming cost V 3 bases and J 1 base, with 9 bases left between them. CDR3 bases: TGTGCCAGCAGTTTGGCAGGGCTCCAAGAGACCCAGTACTTC. Protein sequence: CASSLAGLQETQYF.

This clonotype was picked up a small number of times. The V and J genes are TRBV7-9 and TRBJ2-7, with TRBD2 identical over 7 bases. Trimming removed 4 bases from V and 6 bases from J; junction bases left unmatched: 12. This CDR3 has 15 residues. Germline loops: CDR1 SEHNR, CDR2 FQNEAQ (reference sequence). The CDR3 DNA reads as TGTGCCAGCAGCTCCCCTAGCGGCCCCTATAGCGAGCAGTACTTC. This gives the protein CASSSPSGPYSEQYF.

This clonotype has more than one count but fewer than ten. The rearrangement uses TRBV10-3 and TRBJ2-7; weak D call: TRBD2 (6 bases). Trimming pared 1 base from V and 7 bases from J, leaving 14 bases between. Per the germline V gene, CDR1 is ENHRY and CDR2 is SYGVKD. This CDR3 region has 14 residues. The CDR3 region is CAISEFGGSGEQYF. CDR3 sequence (DNA): TGTGCCATCAGTGAGTTTGGGGGGTCGGGAGAGCAGTACTTC.

V usage is TRBV19 and J usage is TRBJ2-7, with 11 bases aligning to TRBD1. The germline CDR1 and CDR2 sequences are LNHDA and SQIVND (reference sequence). V lost 5 bases, J lost 2 bases, and 14 bases stayed unmatched. This CDR3 spans 18 amino acids. The CDR3 is CASSLGQGARSSPYEQYF. CDR3 in DNA: TGTGCCAGTAGTCTAGGACAGGGGGCACGCTCCTCTCCCTACGAGCAGTACTTC.

This clonotype appeared a few times. In nucleotides, the CDR3 is TGTGCCAGCAGTTACTCTCAAGGAACCTCCTACGAGCAGTACTTC. Translation: CASSYSQGTSYEQYF. J is TRBJ2-7 and V is TRBV6-5; D not certain. Germline V gene lookup returns CDR1 MNHEY and CDR2 SVGAGI. This CDR3 is built from 15 residues. Trimming cost V 0 bases and J 0 bases, with 9 bases left between them.

This clonotype was observed a handful of times. The chain carries TRBV20-1 and TRBJ2-5; 10 bases are a match to TRBD2. CDR3 length: 15 residues. Per the germline V gene, CDR1 is DFQATT and CDR2 is SNEGSKA (reference sequence). V lost 5 bases to trimming and J lost 5 bases; unmatched junction nucleotides: 11. CDR3 DNA sequence: TGCAGTGCTCCCGAGCTAGCGGGAGTGGTGGAGACCCAGTACTTC. Its translation: CSAPELAGVVETQYF.

This clonotype was picked up a small number of times. This sequence joins TRBV6-5 and TRBJ2-1; tentatively, D is TRBD1 or TRBD2 (5 bases each). This CDR3 has 15 amino acids. Trimming left V 1 base short and J 5 bases short, with 12 bases between. CDR1 and CDR2 from the germline V gene are MNHEY and SVGAGI. The CDR3 nucleotides are TGTGCCAGCAGTTACTGGAACGGGGCCCACAATGAGCAGTTCTTC. It is translated as CASSYWNGAHNEQFF.